This TCR beta chain was identified during a study of T-cell memory formation after mild COVID-19. In the study overall: TCR clusters were largely donor specific.

MiXCR, applied by TCRdb to the 5' RACE reads, yields one record per CDR3 protein. This sample yields about 170,000 distinct CDR3 sequences, of which approximately 13% are seen a single time; 2.5% to 3.5% belongs to the top ten. The CDR3 totals 16 residues. After removal of 6 bases from V and 1 base from J, the junction contained 9 bases not matched to a gene. Germline V gene sequence: CDR1 SGHNT, CDR2 YENEEA. The receptor was derived from a man between 18 and 29 years old who had mild COVID-19 (a few samples of this study predate the infection). Cell type and time point are not known. The sample was PBMCs or a T cell subset sorted from them (not recorded which). V and J are TRBV11-3 and TRBJ1-5; 7 bases map to TRBD1. The CDR3: CASSSRQGGSNQPQHF. In DNA, the CDR3 is TGTGCCAGCAGTTCCCGACAGGGAGGGAGCAATCAGCCCCAGCATTTT.